The source of this T cell receptor (beta chain) is a study of blood T cell repertoires in COVID-19. Study-wide background: PBMCs, B-cell-depleted T cells, or T cells were the source of the cDNA or gDNA that made up the material.

The protocol was immunoSEQ multiplex PCR, while the TCRdb copy is restricted to in-frame clones and leaves out a portion. The sample has around 100,000 clones, approximately 90% seen once. This CDR3 contains 15 residues. V gave up 1 base and J gave up 4 bases, with 13 bases separating them. Germline-derived CDR1 and CDR2 are LGHDT and YNNKEL (reference sequence). The specimen was peripheral blood. J is TRBJ1-1 and V is TRBV3-1 (or the pseudogene TRBV3-2); D is perhaps TRBD1 (5 bases). The receptor was isolated from a woman of 80 years or more in a cohort sampled during active COVID-19. The CDR3 spells CASSQALGRGTEAFF. The CDR3 bases are TGTGCCAGCAGCCAAGCGTTGGGGCGCGGCACTGAAGCTTTCTTT.